The 26 T cell receptor beta chains reported below all come from one sample, sequenced in a study of T cell responses to AZD1222 COVID-19 vaccine. TCRdb's table, derived via immunoSEQ multiplex PCR, lists solely in-frame clones and lacks some. Altogether some 190,000 clones are present, over 90% being singletons, with the ten largest covering about 2.1%. Sequencing used peripheral blood, obtained 28 days after the second AZD1222 dose. The origin of the receptors is an adult who received the AZD1222 COVID-19 vaccine.

The chain has TRBV28 and TRBJ1-6; D unclear. Germline CDR1 and CDR2: MDHEN and SYDVKM. The V gene lost 2 bases and the J gene lost 7 bases, with 12 bases spanning the gap. This CDR3 is 15 amino acids long. CDR3 sequence: CASSLPENRNSPLHF. The CDR3 bases are TGTGCCAGCAGTTTACCGGAAAACCGCAATTCACCCCTCCACTTT.

This clone was detected once. The V and J genes are TRBV2 and TRBJ2-5; D remains ambiguous. The CDR3 covers 12 residues. V gave up 7 bases and J gave up 2 bases, with 8 bases separating them. Germline V gene lookup returns CDR1 SNHLY and CDR2 FYNNEI. CDR3 sequence (DNA): TGTGCCAGCACACCCATGCAAGAGACCCAGTACTTC. Amino acid sequence: CASTPMQETQYF.

This chain links TRBV3-1 (or the pseudogene TRBV3-2) with TRBJ1-1, with D maybe TRBD1 (5 bases). The CDR3 sequence is 16 residues long. The V and J ends lost 4 bases and 1 base respectively, with 16 bases between them. Germline-derived CDR1 and CDR2 are LGHDT and YNNKEL (reference sequence). The CDR3 DNA reads as TGTGCCAGCAGCCGAGAGGGCTTCGGGGGGAACACTGAAGCTTTCTTT. This sequence encodes CASSREGFGGNTEAFF.

The chain uses TRBV6-5 and TRBJ2-5; D not resolved. V was clipped by 2 bases and J by 5 bases, with 9 bases between them. CDR3 length: 13 amino acids. Germline lookup yields CDR1 MNHEY and CDR2 SVGAGI. CDR3 in amino acids: CASSYGSGETQYF. CDR3 bases: TGTGCCAGCAGTTACGGTTCGGGCGAGACCCAGTACTTC.

V usage is TRBV29-1 and J usage is TRBJ2-7; 7 bases fit TRBD1. V dropped 6 bases and J dropped 6; count of bases not matched to a gene: 2. The CDR3 loop spans 10 amino acids. Germline V gene data show CDR1 as SQVTM and CDR2 as ANQGSEA. The CDR3: CSVTGREQYF. Written as DNA, the CDR3 is TGCAGCGTGACAGGGCGCGAGCAGTACTTC.

The chain uses TRBV6-5 and TRBJ1-2; 7 nucleotides align to TRBD1. The CDR3 consists of 14 residues. The V and J ends lost 5 bases and 2 bases, in that order; junction bases with no gene match: 5. Germline CDR1 reads MNHEY; CDR2 reads SVGAGI. The CDR3 bases are TGTGCCAGCAGTCGACAGGGTTCCAACTATGGCTACACCTTC. Translating it yields CASSRQGSNYGYTF.

The rearrangement links TRBV9 to TRBJ2-2; no firm D call. Between the trimmed V and J ends, which lost 0 bases and 5 bases, there was a span of 11 bases. CDR3 length equals 15 residues. Germline assignment: CDR1 SGDLS and CDR2 YYNGEE. The CDR3 DNA sequence: TGTGCCAGCAGCGTAGCTCCCCAGACTACCGGGGAGCTGTTTTTT. Its translation is CASSVAPQTTGELFF.

The rearrangement joins TRBV5-4 to TRBJ2-2, with D unresolved. The germline CDR1 and CDR2 sequences are SGHNT and YYREEE (reference sequence). V was cut by 4 bases and J by 4 bases, with 8 bases left in between. The CDR3 has 13 residues. Here the CDR3 DNA reads TGTGCCAGCAGCACGGATTCCACCGGGGAGCTGTTTTTT. Translating it yields CASSTDSTGELFF.

CDR3 sequence: CASSFDSHYGYTF. In nucleotides, the CDR3 is TGTGCCAGCAGCTTCGACAGTCACTATGGCTACACCTTC. V usage is TRBV7-9 and J usage is TRBJ1-2; possibly TRBD1 for D (5 bases). There are 13 residues in the CDR3. Germline V lookup: CDR1 SEHNR, CDR2 FQNEAQ (reference sequence). Trimming took off 3 bases at V and 3 bases at J, with 8 bases between the two ends.

The chain joins TRBV6-1 to TRBJ2-1; D may be TRBD2 (6 bases). Germline assignment: CDR1 MNHNS and CDR2 SASEGT. The ends were cut back, 0 bases at V and 8 bases at J, with 11 bases in the middle. This CDR3 region has 14 residues. The CDR3 DNA is TGTGCCAGCAGTGAAGCAAGCGGGTACCATGAGCAGTTCTTC. This gives the protein CASSEASGYHEQFF.

V usage is TRBV7-9 and J usage is TRBJ1-2; 7 nucleotides line up with TRBD1. The CDR3 consists of 13 residues. In germline, CDR1 is SEHNR, CDR2 FQNEAQ (reference sequence). Trimming cost V 3 bases and J 8 bases; bases outside gene matches: 6. The CDR3 DNA is TGTGCCAGCAGCTTTGGCACGGGACAGGGCTACACCTTC. Amino acid sequence: CASSFGTGQGYTF.

The chain is built from TRBV2 and TRBJ1-1, with D hard to call. The CDR3 is made up of 12 amino acids. V gave up 6 bases and J gave up 1 base, with 6 bases separating them. Germline V CDR1 and CDR2: SNHLY, FYNNEI. CDR3 nucleotides: TGTGCCAGCAGACGACAGAACACTGAAGCTTTCTTT. Its protein product is CASRRQNTEAFF.

This chain uses TRBV18 with TRBJ2-2, with a tentative D call TRBD2 (5 bases). Per germline, CDR1 KGHSH and CDR2 LQKENI. The CDR3 loop spans 16 amino acids. The V end lost 3 bases, the J end lost 3 bases, and 14 bases lay between the germline ends. CDR3 nucleotide sequence: TGTGCCAGCTCACCTTCTACTAGGATCGACACCGGGGAGCTGTTTTTT. Amino acid sequence: CASSPSTRIDTGELFF.

This sequence joins TRBV6-5 and TRBJ1-4; maybe TRBD1 (5 bases). Germline V gene lookup returns CDR1 MNHEY and CDR2 SVGAGI. With 2 bases removed from V and 5 bases from J, the gap between germline ends came to 9 bases. This CDR3 region has 14 residues. CDR3 DNA: TGTGCCAGCAGTTACAGGGGACTAAATGAAAAACTGTTTTTT. It encodes CASSYRGLNEKLFF.

This sequence joins TRBV5-6 and TRBJ2-6; possibly TRBD2 for D (6 bases). The CDR3 is 15 residues long. Trimming stripped 4 bases from V and 2 bases from J, with 10 bases between. The germline CDR1 and CDR2 sequences are SGHDT and YYEEEE. DNA of the CDR3: TGTGCCAGCAGCCCCTGGGAGGCTGGGGCCAACGTCCTGACTTTC. This translates into CASSPWEAGANVLTF.

In DNA, the CDR3 is TGTGCCAGCAGCCCCAGACAGGGTAACTACGAGCAGTACTTC. Protein product: CASSPRQGNYEQYF. The genes are TRBV3-1 (or the pseudogene TRBV3-2) and TRBJ2-7, with 7 bases fitting TRBD1. This CDR3 region has 14 residues. In germline, CDR1 is LGHDT, CDR2 YNNKEL (reference sequence). The junction had 6 bases not matched to a gene; V was cut back by 4 bases and J by 3 bases.

The J gene is TRBJ2-5, the V gene TRBV18, with D unresolved. The V end lost 2 bases, the J end lost 4 bases, and 8 bases lay between the germline ends. The CDR3 runs to 13 residues. CDR1 KGHSH and CDR2 LQKENI come from the germline V gene. Here the CDR3 DNA reads TGTGCCAGCTCACCAGAATTAAGAGAGACCCAGTACTTC. Its protein is CASSPELRETQYF.

The genes are TRBV3-1 (or the pseudogene TRBV3-2) and TRBJ1-2; D gene ambiguous. Trimming stripped 4 bases from V and 10 bases from J, with 13 bases between. Germline loops: CDR1 LGHDT, CDR2 YNNKEL (reference sequence). This CDR3 is built from 12 residues. The CDR3 coding sequence is TGTGCCAGCAGCCCAAAGCCGTCCGACTACACCTTC. Protein: CASSPKPSDYTF.

The chain is built from TRBV18 and TRBJ2-7, with 7 bases identical to TRBD1. Germline V gene sequence: CDR1 KGHSH, CDR2 LQKENI. This CDR3 is 15 amino acids long. V lost 2 bases to trimming and J lost 4 bases; unmatched junction nucleotides: 8. DNA of the CDR3: TGTGCCAGCTCACCAGATCAACAGGGGTTATACGAGCAGTACTTC. Amino acids: CASSPDQQGLYEQYF. Looking up the rest from reference TRBV18 and TRBJ2-7 gives the full variable domain: NAGVMQNPRHLVRRRGQEARLRCSPMKGHSHVYWYRQLPEEGLKFMVYLQKENIIDESGMPKERFSAEFPKEGPSILRIQQVVRGDSAAYFCASSPDQQGLYEQYFGPGTRLTVT.

The count of this clone is one. The identical CDR3 is also encoded by other nucleotide sequences in the sample. V usage is TRBV2 and J usage is TRBJ1-5; D not resolved. CDR1 is SNHLY, CDR2 FYNNEI, per germline. The CDR3 runs 13 residues. V was trimmed by 7 bases and J by 0 bases, leaving 7 bases between them. The CDR3 region is CASKGDSNQPQHF. The CDR3 nucleotides are TGTGCCAGCAAAGGAGATAGCAATCAGCCCCAGCATTTT.

The rearrangement links TRBV4-1 to TRBJ1-4, with D perhaps matching TRBD1 (6 bases). This CDR3 has 19 residues. With 3 bases removed from V and 8 bases from J, the gap between germline ends came to 28 bases. Germline assignment: CDR1 MGHRA and CDR2 YSYEKL. CDR3 amino acids: CASSHEHVGGELLGEKLFF. The CDR3 DNA reads TGCGCCAGCAGCCACGAGCACGTCGGGGGCGAATTATTAGGAGAAAAACTGTTTTTT.

The V gene is TRBV19, the J gene TRBJ1-2; possible D gene TRBD1, 6 bases. CDR3 size: 15 residues. Germline V gives CDR1 LNHDA, CDR2 SQIVND (reference sequence). V shed 10 bases and J shed 5 bases, with 23 bases lying between them. As DNA, the CDR3 is TGTGCCACCGTCTCAGGACAGCCTGGGGGTTATGGCTACACCTTC. Translated, it gives CATVSGQPGGYGYTF.

This clone was picked up one time. The CDR3 sequence is CASSQDAGLYGYTF. The CDR3 nucleotides are TGCGCCAGCAGCCAAGACGCAGGGCTGTATGGCTACACCTTC. The rearrangement links TRBV4-1 to TRBJ1-2, with D possibly being TRBD1 (5 bases). Trimming took 0 bases from V and 5 from J, leaving 10 bases between them. Germline V CDR1 and CDR2: MGHRA, YSYEKL. The CDR3 runs 14 residues.

The rearrangement uses TRBV4-1 and TRBJ2-3, with 7 positions matching TRBD1. The CDR3 extends over 17 amino acids. V was pared by 4 bases and J by 2 bases, with 12 bases of the junction left unmatched. Germline V CDR1 and CDR2: MGHRA, YSYEKL. CDR3 sequence: CASSPLTGTALTDTQYF. CDR3 coding DNA: TGCGCCAGCAGCCCTCTGACGGGGACAGCACTCACAGATACGCAGTATTTT.

The chain joins TRBV12-5 to TRBJ1-6; the D gene is possibly TRBD1 (5 bases). Germline V gene data show CDR1 as LGHNT and CDR2 as FRNRAP. The germline V and J ends were trimmed by 7 bases and 9 bases, with 13 bases remaining between them. CDR3 length: 13 amino acids. This CDR3 reads CASARELSSPLHF. The CDR3 DNA reads as TGTGCTAGTGCCAGGGAATTGTCTTCACCCCTCCACTTT.

The chain carries TRBV30 and TRBJ1-2, with D hard to call. The CDR3 covers 12 residues. V lost 2 bases to trimming and J lost 7 bases, with 11 bases between them. Germline CDR1 reads GTSNPN; CDR2 reads SVGIG (reference sequence). The CDR3 DNA reads TGTGCCTGGAGTAGGCAGGAACCTGGCTACACCTTC. Translation: CAWSRQEPGYTF.